The rows below give T cell receptor beta chains drawn from one sample of a study of control samples from healthy donors and cancer patients. Only in-frame clones appear in the TCRdb table, and some are missing; sequencing was by immunoSEQ multiplex PCR. The table lists roughly 190,000 clones, 75% to 95% of them singletons. Sequencing input: blood. The receptors come from a woman aged 25 to 39 in good health. Both conserved end residues are part of each CDR3. Each record gives: D gene, V gene, J gene, clone size, CDR3 DNA, CDR3 protein. A D gene is named only where the DNA matches it firmly. The size of a clone is reported for some rows only, either as once, few or many, or as a class for expanded clones.

>NA|TRBV6-5|TRBJ2-7|NA
TGTGCCAGCAGTTACGACCGTCACGAGCAGTACTTC
CASSYDRHEQYF
>NA|TRBV19|TRBJ1-5|NA
TGTGCCAGTAGTATCAATACAGGTAGCAATCAGCCCCAGCATTTT
CASSINTGSNQPQHF
>TRBD1|TRBV25-1|TRBJ1-6|NA
TGTGCCAGCAGTGCGCCCACAGGGGGTGCCTATAATTCACCCCTCCACTTT
CASSAPTGGAYNSPLHF
>TRBD2|TRBV24-1|TRBJ2-3|NA
TGTGCCACCAGTGCTAGCGGGAAAGGGGCAGATACGCAGTATTTT
CATSASGKGADTQYF
>NA|TRBV6-1|TRBJ1-1|NA
TGTGCCAGCAGTGAAGATGGGGCGTACACTGAAGCTTTCTTT
CASSEDGAYTEAFF
>NA|TRBV7-9|TRBJ2-1|NA
TGTGCCAGCAGCCCGACTACTTACAATGAGCAGTTCTTC
CASSPTTYNEQFF
>NA|TRBV5-6|TRBJ1-1|NA
TGTGCCAGCAGCTTGGGTGGGGGCACTGAAGCTTTCTTT
CASSLGGGTEAFF
>TRBD2|TRBV6-2/TRBV6-3|TRBJ2-1|few
TGTGCCAGCAGTTACGTCCCTAGCGGGGGGTTATACAATGAGCAGTTCTTC
CASSYVPSGGLYNEQFF
>NA|TRBV9|TRBJ2-2|NA
TGTGCCAGCAGCGTAGGATTCGGGGAGCTGTTTTTT
CASSVGFGELFF
>TRBD1|TRBV4-1|TRBJ2-7|few
TGCGCCAGCAGCCAAAACGACAGGGGGTTGTACGAGCAGTACTTC
CASSQNDRGLYEQYF
>TRBD1|TRBV7-2|TRBJ1-2|few
TGTGCCAGCAGCTTACGAAGGACAGGGGACGGCTACACCTTC
CASSLRRTGDGYTF
>TRBD1|TRBV27|TRBJ1-1|NA
TGTGCCAGCAGTCCACCCGGGACAGGGCCTAACACTGAAGCTTTCTTT
CASSPPGTGPNTEAFF
>NA|TRBV28|TRBJ2-6|NA
TGTGCCAGCAGTTTAGTGGGACCTAACTCTGGGGCCAACGTCCTGACTTTC
CASSLVGPNSGANVLTF
>TRBD2|TRBV3-1/TRBV3-2|TRBJ2-2|NA
TGTGCCAGCAGCCAAGGCCTAGCGGGGACCTACACCGGGGAGCTGTTTTTT
CASSQGLAGTYTGELFF
>NA|TRBV9|TRBJ2-1|NA
TGTGCCAGCAGCGTATTTCCGATTGGGGACGGAGCCTACAATGAGCAGTTCTTC
CASSVFPIGDGAYNEQFF
>NA|TRBV5-5|TRBJ1-4|NA
TGTGCCAGCAGCTTGGCCAGTAATGAAAAACTGTTTTTT
CASSLASNEKLFF
>TRBD1|TRBV14|TRBJ1-6|once
TGTGCCAAGGGGACAGGGCGAAATTCACCCCTCCACTTT
CAKGTGRNSPLHF
>TRBD1|TRBV19|TRBJ1-2|NA
TGTGCCAGTAGTCCCGGGAGGGGGCATGGCTACACCTTC
CASSPGRGHGYTF
>NA|TRBV6-1|TRBJ1-3|NA
TGTGCCAGCAGTGAAACGGGTGGAAACACCATATATTTT
CASSETGGNTIYF
>NA|TRBV7-9|TRBJ1-1|NA
TGTGCCAGCAAGGACGGTCACACTGAAGCTCTCTTT
CASKDGHTEALF
>NA|TRBV19|TRBJ1-1|NA
TGTGCCAGTAGTCCCAGGGCGGCCACTGAAGCTTTCTTT
CASSPRAATEAFF
>NA|TRBV7-9|TRBJ1-3|NA
TGTGCCAGCAGCTTCGGGGGGCCCTCTGGAAACACCATATATTTT
CASSFGGPSGNTIYF